The 9 T cell receptor beta chains below come from one sample, sequenced in a study of CD8+CD57+ T cells in acquired aplastic anemia. Genomic DNA, serving as template, underwent TCR beta VDJ and CDR3 profiling. TCRdb re-called the reads through MiXCR, storing one row per CDR3 protein. The sample contains about 180,000 distinct CDR3 sequences, about three fifths of which appear only once. Selection for sequencing was limited to patients who had shown CD8+CD57+ cell expansion by flow cytometry. The sample was sorted CD4+, CD8+, or CD8+CD57+ T cells (not recorded which) from PBMCs. The receptors stem from a human donor with aplastic anemia.

This chain connects TRBV27 to TRBJ1-1; 7 nucleotides match TRBD1. Germline lookup yields CDR1 MNHEY and CDR2 SMNVEV (reference sequence). CDR3 size: 15 residues. After removal of 5 bases from V and 3 bases from J, the junction contained 9 bases not matched to a gene. The CDR3 reads CASSQTGQPDTEAFF. The CDR3 bases are TGTGCCAGCAGTCAAACGGGACAGCCAGACACTGAAGCTTTCTTT.

The chain joins TRBV10-3 to TRBJ2-7; D unclear. Trimming left V 10 bases short and J 2 bases short, with 15 bases between. The germline CDR1 and CDR2 sequences are ENHRY and SYGVKD. The CDR3 contains 13 residues. For the CDR3, the DNA is TGTGCCAGCAGCCGGGCGTACACCTACGAGCAGTACTTC. It codes for CASSRAYTYEQYF.

There are many counts of this clonotype. The chain employs TRBV20-1 and TRBJ2-7; unclear D gene. The V end was cut by 0 bases, the J end by 1 base, with 10 bases between. The V gene's germline CDR1 is DFQATT and CDR2 SNEGSKA (reference sequence). The CDR3 spans 14 residues. This CDR3 is CSARDRAQSYEQYF. The CDR3 DNA follows: TGCAGTGCTAGAGATCGGGCCCAGTCCTACGAGCAGTACTTC.

This clonotype has more than one count but fewer than ten. The chain employs TRBV5-6 and TRBJ2-1; maybe TRBD2 (6 bases). The CDR3 contains 13 residues. Germline assignment: CDR1 SGHDT and CDR2 YYEEEE. V was trimmed by 4 bases and J by 6 bases, leaving 11 bases between them. The CDR3 DNA follows: TGTGCCAGCAGCCCCGGCGGGGCCAATGAGCAGTTCTTC. Encoded protein: CASSPGGANEQFF.

This clonotype has a count of ten or more. The gene calls are TRBV6-1 and TRBJ2-3, with 7 bases matching TRBD1. The CDR3 contains 14 residues. Germline V lookup: CDR1 MNHNS, CDR2 SASEGT. V lost 6 bases, J lost 2 bases, and 5 bases stayed unmatched. The chain's CDR3 is CASREGQPTDTQYF. CDR3 DNA sequence: TGTGCCAGCAGAGAGGGACAGCCCACAGATACGCAGTATTTT.

This clonotype was seen many times. The chain uses TRBV7-9 and TRBJ1-2; no clear D. This CDR3 region has 16 residues. V was clipped by 1 base and J by 1 base, with 13 bases between them. Germline CDR1 and CDR2: SEHNR and FQNEAQ (reference sequence). The DNA for the CDR3 is TGTGCCAGCAGCTTAGGCAGGTTTTCGAGTAACTATGGCTACACCTTC. It encodes CASSLGRFSSNYGYTF.

V usage is TRBV4-1 and J usage is TRBJ1-6, with 7 bases identical to TRBD1. The germline CDR1 and CDR2 sequences are MGHRA and YSYEKL. This CDR3 has 14 amino acids. V lost 3 bases, J lost 8 bases, and 4 bases stayed unmatched. The CDR3 reads CASSQLQGDSPLHF. Here the CDR3 DNA reads TGCGCCAGCAGCCAGCTCCAGGGGGATTCACCCCTCCACTTT.

The CDR3 is CATLTSGMADTQYF. DNA of the CDR3: TGTGCCACTCTGACTAGCGGGATGGCAGATACGCAGTATTTT. V is TRBV15 and J is TRBJ2-3; 11 bases agree with TRBD2. The germline gives CDR1 LNHNV, CDR2 YYDKDF (reference sequence). The CDR3 length is 14 residues. V gave up 9 bases and J gave up 4 bases; unmatched junction bases: 6. The whole variable domain, remainder taken from reference TRBV15 and TRBJ2-3, is DAMVIQNPRYQVTQFGKPVTLSCSQTLNHNVMYWYQQKSSQAPKLLFHYYDKDFNNEADTPDNFQSRRPNTSFCFLDIRSPGLGDTAMYLCATLTSGMADTQYFGPGTRLTVL.

The chain has TRBV29-1 and TRBJ1-5; possibly TRBD1 for D (6 bases). CDR1 and CDR2 (germline): SQVTM, ANQGSEA. The V end was cut by 1 base, the J end by 3 bases, with 13 bases between. The CDR3 contains 15 residues. This CDR3 reads CSVEGGRTYNQPQHF. The CDR3 region has the DNA TGCAGCGTTGAAGGGGGGCGGACCTACAATCAGCCCCAGCATTTT.